The clone carrying this TCR beta chain was seen a single time. The sample comes from a study of blood T cell repertoires in COVID-19. Study-wide context: The samples span acute and convalescent COVID-19 from the United States, Italy and Spain.

Libraries were prepared by immunoSEQ multiplex PCR; TCRdb keeps only in-frame clonotypes and omits some of them. The data hold a few hundred thousand clones, with 80% to 90% observed a single time. Across 24 US areas, participants ranged in age from roughly 18 to 95 years. Recovered participants had two consecutive negative NP/OP PCR tests, healthcare professional clearance, or symptom resolution. Germline V gene lookup returns CDR1 MDHEN and CDR2 SYDVKM. V was pared by 6 bases and J by 4 bases, with 10 bases between. The CDR3 totals 13 residues. Sequencing was done on a sample of PBMCs or T cells enriched from blood (not recorded which). J is TRBJ1-5 and V is TRBV28, with a possible D match to TRBD1 (5 bases). The source of this sequence is a woman aged 45-59 years who had recovered from COVID-19. The DNA for the CDR3 is TGTGCCAGCAGGACGACAGTTAATCAGCCCCAGCATTTT. Amino acids: CASRTTVNQPQHF. Drawing the rest from reference TRBV28 and TRBJ1-5, the complete variable domain is DVKVTQSSRYLVKRTGEKVFLECVQDMDHENMFWYRQDPGLGLRLIYFSYDVKMKEKGDIPEGYSVSREKKERFSLILESASTNQTSMYLCASRTTVNQPQHFGDGTRLSIL.